This record concerns one TCR beta chain sequence. Clones were sequenced by immunoSEQ multiplex PCR, and TCRdb holds only the in-frame ones, with some missing. The sample carries 120,000 or so clones, around 85% recorded once. This sample is drawn from a study of blood T cell repertoires in COVID-19. CDR3 size: 15 residues. Germline CDR1 is MNHEY and CDR2 is SMNVEV (reference sequence). V was clipped by 4 bases and J by 1 base, with 8 bases between them. The rearrangement joins TRBV27 to TRBJ1-6; D is ambiguous. Sequenced: peripheral blood. The clonotype was recovered from a man aged 25 to 45 with COVID-19, enrolled during active disease. The CDR3 reads CASSSGESYNSPLHF. The CDR3 region has the DNA TGTGCCAGCAGTTCCGGGGAGTCCTATAATTCACCCCTCCACTTT.